This entry lists 22 T cell receptor beta chains sequenced from one sample in a study of T-cell reconstitution after alpha-beta-depleted transplantation in children. During its preparation, the TCRbeta library received unique molecular identifiers. MiXCR was run by TCRdb on the PCR reads, yielding one entry per CDR3 protein. The sample records some 460,000 distinct CDR3 sequences, roughly 15% being singletons. The sequenced sample was PBMCs, mostly from graft donor cells, obtained 360 days after TCRalphabeta/CD19-depleted stem cell transplant. All receptors derive from a boy younger than two who had a stem cell transplant for Wiskott-Aldrich syndrome, so the T cells may come from the graft donor.

V gene TRBV7-6 combines with J gene TRBJ2-1; a possible D gene is TRBD2 (5 bases). Trimming left V 1 base short and J 6 bases short, with 10 bases between. This CDR3 spans 14 amino acids. Germline CDR1 reads SGHVS; CDR2 reads FNYEAQ. The CDR3 DNA is TGTGCCAGCAGCTTAGAAATTCGGGGCAATGAGCAGTTCTTC. Its protein product is CASSLEIRGNEQFF.

In regard to this clonotype: Being one base from a much bigger clone, this may be a read error. The J gene is TRBJ2-1, the V gene TRBV5-1; 8 bases agree with TRBD2. Germline lookup yields CDR1 SGHRS and CDR2 YFSETQ. V lost 4 bases, J lost 0 bases, and 3 bases stayed unmatched. This CDR3 is built from 15 residues. The CDR3 protein is CASSVSGSSYNEQFF. The DNA for the CDR3 is TGCGCCAGCAGCGTAAGCGGGAGCTCCTACAATGAGCAGTTCTTC.

This clonotype occurred a few times. J is TRBJ2-3 and V is TRBV10-3; D gene unclear. Per the germline V gene, CDR1 is ENHRY and CDR2 is SYGVKD. V dropped 10 bases and J dropped 5 bases, with 10 bases sitting between them. This CDR3 region has 11 residues. Here the CDR3 DNA reads TGTGCCACCTCCGGCGGAGATACGCAGTATTTT. Its protein product is CATSGGDTQYF.

The V and J genes are TRBV28 and TRBJ2-1; 8 nucleotides agree with TRBD2. CDR3 length: 16 residues. Germline trimming cut 6 bases from V and 1 base from J; bases unmatched to any gene: 8. Per the germline V gene, CDR1 is MDHEN and CDR2 is SYDVKM. CDR3: CASRETGGRSYNEQFF. DNA for the CDR3: TGTGCCAGCAGGGAGACGGGGGGGCGTTCCTACAATGAGCAGTTCTTC.

This clonotype was counted a few times. The chain joins TRBV7-6 to TRBJ2-3; 9 nucleotides line up with TRBD2. The CDR3 is made up of 17 amino acids. Per the germline V gene, CDR1 is SGHVS and CDR2 is FNYEAQ. Unmatched junction bases numbered 6, after V lost 1 base and J lost 1 base. The CDR3 region is CASSLGPLAGGTDTQYF. CDR3 sequence (DNA): TGTGCCAGCAGCTTAGGACCCTTAGCGGGGGGCACAGATACGCAGTATTTT.

This clonotype came up a few times. The chain links TRBV29-1 to TRBJ2-2; D unresolved. Germline CDR1 is SQVTM and CDR2 is ANQGSEA. The CDR3 totals 16 residues. V lost 5 bases to trimming and J lost 0 bases, with 16 bases between them. The CDR3 is CSVLDPRLTNTGELFF. CDR3 nucleotides: TGCAGCGTTCTCGACCCAAGGCTGACGAACACCGGGGAGCTGTTTTTT.

The chain combines TRBV20-1 with TRBJ2-5; D remains unclear. Germline V gene sequence: CDR1 DFQATT, CDR2 SNEGSKA (reference sequence). The CDR3 runs to 14 residues. The V end lost 5 bases, the J end lost 4 bases, and 17 bases lay between the germline ends. The CDR3 DNA reads TGCAGTGCTCTCCCCTCTGCTGGCACAGAGACCCAGTACTTC. Translating gives CSALPSAGTETQYF.

The V gene is TRBV27, the J gene TRBJ1-6; D unresolved. V was clipped by 3 bases and J by 7 bases, with 13 bases between them. The CDR3 spans 15 residues. Per the germline V gene, CDR1 is MNHEY and CDR2 is SMNVEV (reference sequence). CDR3 sequence (DNA): TGTGCCAGCAGTTTGATGCCGGGTTGGAATTCACCCCTCCACTTT. This codes for CASSLMPGWNSPLHF.

The rearrangement joins TRBV4-1 to TRBJ2-5; 8 nucleotides line up with TRBD2. J was trimmed by 5 bases and V by 2 bases; bases with no gene match: 7. CDR3 length: 15 residues. Looked up from germline, CDR1 is MGHRA and CDR2 is YSYEKL. The chain's CDR3 is CASSQIDPGGETQYF. Written as DNA, the CDR3 is TGCGCCAGCAGCCAAATAGACCCGGGGGGGGAGACCCAGTACTTC.

The chain employs TRBV12-3 or TRBV12-4 and TRBJ1-4; no definite D call. This CDR3 region has 13 residues. V dropped 2 bases and J dropped 4 bases, with 5 bases sitting between them. CDR3 coding DNA: TGTGCCAGCAGTTTAATTATTAATGAAAAACTGTTTTTT. Encoded protein: CASSLIINEKLFF.

The chain joins TRBV7-2 to TRBJ2-5; tentatively, D is TRBD2 (5 bases). CDR1 SGHTA and CDR2 FQGNSA come from the germline V gene. The CDR3 covers 16 residues. V was pared by 4 bases and J by 2 bases, with 17 bases between. The CDR3 loop is CASSYRLPTGQETQYF. DNA of the CDR3: TGTGCCAGCAGCTACCGCCTCCCGACGGGACAAGAGACCCAGTACTTC. The full variable domain, with the rest looked up from reference TRBV7-2 and TRBJ2-5, is GAGVSQSPSNKVTEKGKDVELRCDPISGHTALYWYRQSLGQGLEFLIYFQGNSAPDKSGLPSDRFSAERTGGSVSTLTIQRTQQEDSAVYLCASSYRLPTGQETQYFGPGTRLLVL.

This clonotype turned up a few times. V is TRBV12-3 or TRBV12-4 and J is TRBJ2-3; 8 bases agree with TRBD1. The CDR3 is 15 amino acids. After removal of 1 base from V and 3 bases from J, the junction contained 3 bases not matched to a gene. The CDR3 DNA follows: TGTGCCAGCAGTTTAGGGGACAGGAGAACAGATACGCAGTATTTT. Protein: CASSLGDRRTDTQYF.

The chain combines TRBV20-1 with TRBJ2-1, with 11 bases fitting TRBD2. Germline CDR1 and CDR2: DFQATT and SNEGSKA (reference sequence). Trimming cost V 6 bases and J 10 bases; bases outside gene matches: 8. The CDR3 contains 13 residues. This chain's CDR3 is CSALRLAGIEQFF. Written as DNA, the CDR3 is TGCAGTGCACTCCGACTAGCGGGAATAGAGCAGTTCTTC.

A few counts support this clonotype. The chain uses TRBV6-1 and TRBJ2-7; 8 bases are a match to TRBD1. The CDR3 is 14 amino acids. Germline V gene lookup returns CDR1 MNHNS and CDR2 SASEGT. V shed 7 bases and J 6 bases; nucleotides not matched to a gene: 11. The CDR3 coding sequence is TGTGCCAGCAACACCCGCCTGACAGGGGTCGAGCAGTACTTC. Translated, it gives CASNTRLTGVEQYF.

This clonotype was recorded a few times. V is TRBV7-8 and J is TRBJ2-1; 8 bases agree with TRBD1. The CDR3 consists of 15 residues. Trimming cost V 4 bases and J 4 bases; bases outside gene matches: 6. The germline V gene has CDR1 SGHVS and CDR2 FQNEAQ. CDR3 DNA: TGTGCCAGCAGCTCCCTCAGGGGGCGATACAATGAGCAGTTCTTC. Translated, it gives CASSSLRGRYNEQFF. Filled out from reference TRBV7-8 and TRBJ2-1, the complete variable domain reads GAGVSQSPRYKVAKRGQDVALRCDPISGHVSLFWYQQALGQGPEFLTYFQNEAQLDKSGLPSDRFFAERPEGSVSTLKIQRTQQEDSAVYLCASSSLRGRYNEQFFGPGTRLTVL.

V usage is TRBV5-1 and J usage is TRBJ1-1, with D perhaps matching TRBD1 (5 bases). Deletions cut 3 bases from V and 2 bases from J, with 8 bases between. Per germline, CDR1 SGHRS and CDR2 YFSETQ. The CDR3 covers 13 residues. CDR3 bases: TGCGCCAGCAGCTGGACAAGAAACACTGAAGCTTTCTTT. Translation gives CASSWTRNTEAFF.

The chain couples TRBV3-1 to TRBJ2-3; tentative D call: TRBD1 (6 bases). The CDR3 is made up of 14 amino acids. The V end lost 1 base, the J end lost 8 bases, and 13 bases lay between the germline ends. From germline, CDR1 is LGHDT and CDR2 YNNKEL (reference sequence). This CDR3 is CASSQVYSDSTQYF. The DNA for the CDR3 is TGTGCCAGCAGCCAAGTCTATTCGGACAGTACGCAGTATTTT.

The J gene is TRBJ2-1, the V gene TRBV21-1; TRBD1 is the table's D call and was not checked against the DNA. TRBV21-1 is an annotated pseudogene. CDR3 length: 14 amino acids. The CDR3 DNA follows: TGTGCCAGCAGCAAAGTGTCCCACTCGGGTGAGCAGTTCTTC. It codes for CASSKVSHSGEQFF.

This clonotype has more than one count but fewer than ten. This chain uses TRBV28 with TRBJ2-2; possible D gene TRBD2, 5 bases. The V end was cut by 5 bases, the J end by 4 bases, with 11 bases between. This CDR3 is 14 amino acids long. CDR1 is MDHEN, CDR2 SYDVKM, per germline. The CDR3 is CASSILATTGELFF. CDR3 nucleotide sequence: TGTGCCAGCAGTATTCTAGCTACCACCGGGGAGCTGTTTTTT.

This clonotype has only a few counts. The chain is built from TRBV20-1 and TRBJ2-7, with 7 bases fitting TRBD1. The CDR3 sequence is 12 residues long. V dropped 0 bases and J dropped 10; count of bases not matched to a gene: 6. Germline V gene sequence: CDR1 DFQATT, CDR2 SNEGSKA (reference sequence). The CDR3 loop is CSAREDRVKQYF. CDR3 bases: TGCAGTGCTAGAGAAGACAGGGTTAAACAGTACTTC.

J is TRBJ2-1 and V is TRBV27; D gene ambiguous. The V end lost 6 bases, the J end lost 0 bases, and 6 bases lay between the germline ends. The CDR3 is 13 amino acids. Germline CDR1 reads MNHEY; CDR2 reads SMNVEV (reference sequence). The CDR3: CASRTSSYNEQFF. In DNA, the CDR3 is TGTGCCAGCAGGACCAGCTCCTACAATGAGCAGTTCTTC.

The chain couples TRBV28 to TRBJ2-7; D is unresolved. CDR3 length: 13 amino acids. The germline V gene has CDR1 MDHEN and CDR2 SYDVKM. With 7 bases removed from V and 0 bases from J, the gap between germline ends came to 10 bases. The CDR3 nucleotides read TGTGCCAGCAATTCTCTAAGCTCCTACGAGCAGTACTTC. It encodes CASNSLSSYEQYF.